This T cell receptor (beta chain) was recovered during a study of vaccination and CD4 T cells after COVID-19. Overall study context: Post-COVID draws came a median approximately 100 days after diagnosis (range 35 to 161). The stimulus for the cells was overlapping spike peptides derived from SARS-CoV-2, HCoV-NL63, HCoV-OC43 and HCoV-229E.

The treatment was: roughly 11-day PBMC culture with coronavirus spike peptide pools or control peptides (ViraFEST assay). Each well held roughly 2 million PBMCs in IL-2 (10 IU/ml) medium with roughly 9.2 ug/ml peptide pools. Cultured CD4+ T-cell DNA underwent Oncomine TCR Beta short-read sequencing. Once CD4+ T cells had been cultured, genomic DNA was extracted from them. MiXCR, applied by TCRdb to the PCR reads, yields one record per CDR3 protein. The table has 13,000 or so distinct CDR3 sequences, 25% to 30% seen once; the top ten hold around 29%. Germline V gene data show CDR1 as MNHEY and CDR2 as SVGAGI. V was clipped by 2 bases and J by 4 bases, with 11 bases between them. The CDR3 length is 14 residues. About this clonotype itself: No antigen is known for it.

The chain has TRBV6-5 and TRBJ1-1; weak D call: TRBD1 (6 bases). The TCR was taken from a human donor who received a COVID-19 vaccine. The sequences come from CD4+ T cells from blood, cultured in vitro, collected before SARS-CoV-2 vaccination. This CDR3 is CASSYRGQTTEAFF. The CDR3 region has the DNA TGTGCCAGCAGTTACCGAGGACAGACCACTGAAGCTTTCTTT.